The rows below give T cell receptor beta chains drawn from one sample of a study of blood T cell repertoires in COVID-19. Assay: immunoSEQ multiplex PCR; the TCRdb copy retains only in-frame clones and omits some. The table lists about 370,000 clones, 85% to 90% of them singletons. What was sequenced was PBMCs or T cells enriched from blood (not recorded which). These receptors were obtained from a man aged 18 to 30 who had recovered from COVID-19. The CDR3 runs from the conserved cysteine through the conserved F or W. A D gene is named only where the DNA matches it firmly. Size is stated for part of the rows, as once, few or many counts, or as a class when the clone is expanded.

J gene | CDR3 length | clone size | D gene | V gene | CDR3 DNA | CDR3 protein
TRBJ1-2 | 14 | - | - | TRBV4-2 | TGTGCCAGCACCCCAGGGCAGGGGAAGAGTGACTACACCTTC | CASTPGQGKSDYTF
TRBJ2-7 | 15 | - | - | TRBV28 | TGTGCCAGCAGTCCCCCCGGGGGTAGCTCCTACGAGCAGTACTTC | CASSPPGGSSYEQYF
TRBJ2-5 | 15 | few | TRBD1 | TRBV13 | TGTGCCAGCAGCCTAATGACAGGGACATTAGAGACCCAGTACTTC | CASSLMTGTLETQYF
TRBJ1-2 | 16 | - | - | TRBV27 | TGTGCCAGCAGTACCCGGGTAGATCACGGGAACCATGGCTACACCTTC | CASSTRVDHGNHGYTF
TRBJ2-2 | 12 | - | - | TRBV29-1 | TGCAGCGTTAACTCGGGCACCGGGGAGCTGTTTTTT | CSVNSGTGELFF
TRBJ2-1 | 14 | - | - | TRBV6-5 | TGTGCCAGCAATGGGAGGAGCTCCTACAATGAGCAGTTCTTC | CASNGRSSYNEQFF
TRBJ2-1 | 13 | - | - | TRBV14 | TGTGCCAGCAGGAGACAGCTCGGGAATGAGCAGTTCTTC | CASRRQLGNEQFF
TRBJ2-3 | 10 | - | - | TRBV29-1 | TGCAGCGTTTATAAAGATACGCAGTATTTT | CSVYKDTQYF
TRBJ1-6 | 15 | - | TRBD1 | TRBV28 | TGTGCCAGCAGGGATCCGGACAGGGCTAATTCACCCCTCCACTTT | CASRDPDRANSPLHF
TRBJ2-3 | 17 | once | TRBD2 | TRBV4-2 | TGTGCCAGCAGCCAAGATCGGGAGCGGGGGTTAGCAGATACGCAGTATTTT | CASSQDRERGLADTQYF
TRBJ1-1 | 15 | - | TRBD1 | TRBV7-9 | TGTGCCAGCAGCTCCCAGGGGGCTGTGGGCACTGAAGCTTTCTTT | CASSSQGAVGTEAFF
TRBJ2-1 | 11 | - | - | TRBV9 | TGTGCCAGGGTTAAGGGGAATGAGCAGTTCTTC | CARVKGNEQFF
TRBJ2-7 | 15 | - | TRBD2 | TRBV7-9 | TGTGCCAGCAGCTTAAAGGTAGCGGGGACCTACGAGCAGTACTTC | CASSLKVAGTYEQYF
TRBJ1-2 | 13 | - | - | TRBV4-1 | TGCGCCAGCAGCCAAGATCGGGACTATGGCTACACCTTC | CASSQDRDYGYTF
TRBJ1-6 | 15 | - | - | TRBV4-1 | TGCGCCAGCAGCGCAACACATGCGGGGAATTCACCCCTCCACTTT | CASSATHAGNSPLHF
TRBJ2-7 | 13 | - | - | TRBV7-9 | TGTGCCAGCAGTAGCGCAGAAGACTACGAGCAGTACTTC | CASSSAEDYEQYF
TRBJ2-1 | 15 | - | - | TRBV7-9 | TGTGCCAGCAGCTTAGAATTCATGGCTAGCGATGAGCAGTTCTTC | CASSLEFMASDEQFF
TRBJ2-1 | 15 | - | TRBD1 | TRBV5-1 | TGCGCCAGCAGCTTGGGACAGGGTGCAATCAATGAGCAGTTCTTC | CASSLGQGAINEQFF
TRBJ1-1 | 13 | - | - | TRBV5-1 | TGCGCCAGCAGCCGATGGGGGGGCACTGAAGCTTTCTTT | CASSRWGGTEAFF
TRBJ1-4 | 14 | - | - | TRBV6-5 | TGTGCCAGCAGTTACGGAAGGACAAATGAAAAACTGTTTTTT | CASSYGRTNEKLFF
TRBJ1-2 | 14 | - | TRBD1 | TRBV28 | TGTGCCAGCAGTTTAACGACAGGGAAGTTCGGCTACACCTTC | CASSLTTGKFGYTF
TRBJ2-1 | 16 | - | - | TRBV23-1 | TGCGCCAGCAGTCAATTGCGGACTAGGGGGAGGAATGAGCAGTTCTTC | CASSQLRTRGRNEQFF
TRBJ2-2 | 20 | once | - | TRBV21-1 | TGTGCCAGCAGCAAAGCTGGCGTAGGGACTAGCGGGAGTAAGACCGGGGAGCTGTTTTTT | CASSKAGVGTSGSKTGELFF
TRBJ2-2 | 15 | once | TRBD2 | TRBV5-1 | TGCGCCAGCAGCTTGAGCGGGAGGATAACCGGGGAGCTGTTTTTT | CASSLSGRITGELFF
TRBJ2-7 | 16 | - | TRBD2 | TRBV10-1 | TGCGCCAGCAGTGACCTTCTAGCGGGGAACACCTACGAGCAGTACTTC | CASSDLLAGNTYEQYF
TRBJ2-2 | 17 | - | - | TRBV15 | TGTGCCACCAGCAGTGACGAGATAGGGACAAACACCGGGGAGCTGTTTTTT | CATSSDEIGTNTGELFF
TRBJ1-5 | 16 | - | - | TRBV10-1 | TGCGCCAGCAGTGAGGAGGTCAGGGGTAAGGATCAGCCCCAGCATTTT | CASSEEVRGKDQPQHF
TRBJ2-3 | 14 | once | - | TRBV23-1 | TGCGCCAGCAGTCAAAAACAGACCACAGATACGCAGTATTTT | CASSQKQTTDTQYF
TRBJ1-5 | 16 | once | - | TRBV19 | TGTGCCAGTAGTTCACCCGGGGGGGTTTTACGGCAGCCCCAGCATTTT | CASSSPGGVLRQPQHF
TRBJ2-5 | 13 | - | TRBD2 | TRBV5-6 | TGTGCCAGCAGCGGGACTAGCAAAGAGACCCAGTACTTC | CASSGTSKETQYF